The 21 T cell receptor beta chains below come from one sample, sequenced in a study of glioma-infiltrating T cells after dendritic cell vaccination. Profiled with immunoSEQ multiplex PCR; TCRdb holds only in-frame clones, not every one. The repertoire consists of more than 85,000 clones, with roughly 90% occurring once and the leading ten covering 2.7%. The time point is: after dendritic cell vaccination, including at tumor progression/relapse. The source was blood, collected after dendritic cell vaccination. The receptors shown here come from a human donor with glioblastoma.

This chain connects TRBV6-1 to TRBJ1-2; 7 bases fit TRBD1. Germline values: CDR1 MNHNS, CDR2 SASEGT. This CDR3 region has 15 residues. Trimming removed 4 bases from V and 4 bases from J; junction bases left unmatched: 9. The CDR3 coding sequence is TGTGCCAGCAGTGTGGTACAGGGGACTGTCTATGGCTACACCTTC. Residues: CASSVVQGTVYGYTF.

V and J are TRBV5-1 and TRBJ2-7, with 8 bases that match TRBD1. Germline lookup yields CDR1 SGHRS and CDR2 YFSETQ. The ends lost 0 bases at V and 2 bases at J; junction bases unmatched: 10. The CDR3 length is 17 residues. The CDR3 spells CASSLAGQGLSTYEQYF. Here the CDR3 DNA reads TGCGCCAGCAGCTTGGCCGGACAGGGATTATCGACCTACGAGCAGTACTTC.

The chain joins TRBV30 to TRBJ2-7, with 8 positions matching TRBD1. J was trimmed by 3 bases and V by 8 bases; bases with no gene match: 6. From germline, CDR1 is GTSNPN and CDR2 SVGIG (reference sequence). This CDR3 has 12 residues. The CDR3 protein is CAVETGVYEQYF. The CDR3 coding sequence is TGTGCCGTCGAGACAGGGGTCTACGAGCAGTACTTC.

For the CDR3, the DNA is TGTGCCAGCAGAAGGGTCGGAGCGAGGGCCGGGGAGCTGTTTTTT. It specifies CASRRVGARAGELFF. The chain carries TRBV5-8 and TRBJ2-2; TRBD2 might be the D (5 bases). CDR1 is SGHTS and CDR2 is YDEGEE in the germline V gene. The V and J ends lost 5 bases and 6 bases respectively, with 17 bases between them. The CDR3 contains 15 residues.

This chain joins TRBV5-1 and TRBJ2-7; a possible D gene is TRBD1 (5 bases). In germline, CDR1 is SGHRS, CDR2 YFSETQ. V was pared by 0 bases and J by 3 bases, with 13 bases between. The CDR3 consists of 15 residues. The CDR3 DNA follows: TGCGCCAGCAGCTTGGCCGGGCAGGGTCTCTACGAGCAGTACTTC. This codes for CASSLAGQGLYEQYF. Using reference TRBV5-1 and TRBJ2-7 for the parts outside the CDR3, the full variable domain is KAGVTQTPRYLIKTRGQQVTLSCSPISGHRSVSWYQQTPGQGLQFLFEYFSETQRNKGNFPGRFSGRQFSNSRSEMNVSTLELGDSALYLCASSLAGQGLYEQYFGPGTRLTVT.

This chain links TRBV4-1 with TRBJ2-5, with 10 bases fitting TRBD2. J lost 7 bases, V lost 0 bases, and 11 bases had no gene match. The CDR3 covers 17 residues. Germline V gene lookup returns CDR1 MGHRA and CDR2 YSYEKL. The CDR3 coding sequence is TGCGCCAGCAGCCAAGAAGGAGGAGCGGGGGGGCTCGTGACCCAGTACTTC. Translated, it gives CASSQEGGAGGLVTQYF.

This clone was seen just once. CDR3 region: CASSQDRGPREKLFF. DNA for the CDR3: TGTGCCAGCAGCCAAGATAGGGGTCCAAGAGAAAAACTGTTTTTT. This chain uses TRBV4-2 with TRBJ1-4; a possible D gene is TRBD1 (5 bases). V was shortened by 0 bases and J by 8 bases, with 13 bases between the two germline ends. This CDR3 spans 15 amino acids. Germline values: CDR1 LGHNA, CDR2 YNFKEQ.

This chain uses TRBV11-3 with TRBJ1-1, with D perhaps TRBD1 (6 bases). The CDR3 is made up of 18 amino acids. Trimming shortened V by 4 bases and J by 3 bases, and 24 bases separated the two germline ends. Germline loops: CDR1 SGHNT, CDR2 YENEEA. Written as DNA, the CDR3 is TGTGCCAGCAGCTCCCTCCCGGGCAGGGGCACCATGTACACTGAAGCTTTCTTT. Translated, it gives CASSSLPGRGTMYTEAFF. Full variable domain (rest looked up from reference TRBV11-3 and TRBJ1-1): EAGVVQSPRYKIIEKKQPVAFWCNPISGHNTLYWYLQNLGQGPELLIRYENEEAVDDSQLPKDRFSAERLKGVDSTLKIQPAELGDSAVYLCASSSLPGRGTMYTEAFFGQGTRLTVV.

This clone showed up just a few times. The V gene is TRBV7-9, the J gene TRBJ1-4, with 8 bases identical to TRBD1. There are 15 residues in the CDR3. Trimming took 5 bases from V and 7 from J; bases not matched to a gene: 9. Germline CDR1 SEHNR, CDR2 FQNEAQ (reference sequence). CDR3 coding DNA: TGTGCCAGCAGCGCAAGACAGGGGATAGGTGAAAAACTGTTTTTT. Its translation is CASSARQGIGEKLFF.

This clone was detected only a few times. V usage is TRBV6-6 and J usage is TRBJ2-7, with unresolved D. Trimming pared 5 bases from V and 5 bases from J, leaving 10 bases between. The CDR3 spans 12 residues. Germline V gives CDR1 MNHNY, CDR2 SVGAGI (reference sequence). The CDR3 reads CASSLPDHEQYF. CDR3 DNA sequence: TGTGCCAGCAGTCTCCCAGATCACGAGCAGTACTTC.

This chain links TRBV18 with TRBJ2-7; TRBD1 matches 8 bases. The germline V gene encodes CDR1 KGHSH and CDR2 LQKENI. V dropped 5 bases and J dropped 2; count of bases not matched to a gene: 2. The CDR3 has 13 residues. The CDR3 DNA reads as TGTGCCAGCTCAGGACAGGGCGCCTACGAGCAGTACTTC. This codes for CASSGQGAYEQYF.

The CDR3 DNA reads as TGTGCCAGCAGCGTCGGGACAGGGGGCGGACAGCCCCAGCATTTT. It codes for CASSVGTGGGQPQHF. V usage is TRBV5-8 and J usage is TRBJ1-5; 12 nucleotides match TRBD1. CDR3 size: 15 residues. V lost 4 bases, J lost 7 bases, and 6 bases stayed unmatched. Germline-derived CDR1 and CDR2 are SGHTS and YDEGEE.

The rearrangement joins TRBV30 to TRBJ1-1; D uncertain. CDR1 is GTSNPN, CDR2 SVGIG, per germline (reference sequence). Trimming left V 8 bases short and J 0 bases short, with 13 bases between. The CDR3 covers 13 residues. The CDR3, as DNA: TGTGCCCTTGTATCAGACATGAACACTGAAGCTTTCTTT. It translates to CALVSDMNTEAFF.

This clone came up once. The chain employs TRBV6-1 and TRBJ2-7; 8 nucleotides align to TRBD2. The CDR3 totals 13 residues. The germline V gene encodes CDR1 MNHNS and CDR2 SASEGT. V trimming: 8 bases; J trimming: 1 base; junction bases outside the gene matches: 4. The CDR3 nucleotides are TGTGCCAGCTTTAGCGGGGTTTCCTACGAGCAGTACTTC. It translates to CASFSGVSYEQYF.

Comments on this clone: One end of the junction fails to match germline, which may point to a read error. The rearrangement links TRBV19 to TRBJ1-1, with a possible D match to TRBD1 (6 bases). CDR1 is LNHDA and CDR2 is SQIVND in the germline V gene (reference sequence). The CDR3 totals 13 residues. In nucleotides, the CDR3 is TGTACCAGTAGTGAAGGGGGGGGCACTGAAGCTTTCTTT. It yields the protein CTSSEGGGTEAFF.

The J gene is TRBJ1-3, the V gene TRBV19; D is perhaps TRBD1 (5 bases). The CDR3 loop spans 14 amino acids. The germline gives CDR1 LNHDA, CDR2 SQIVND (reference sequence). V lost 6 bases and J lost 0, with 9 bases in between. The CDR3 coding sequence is TGTGCCAGTAGCACAGGAAGCTCTGGAAACACCATATATTTT. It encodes CASSTGSSGNTIYF.

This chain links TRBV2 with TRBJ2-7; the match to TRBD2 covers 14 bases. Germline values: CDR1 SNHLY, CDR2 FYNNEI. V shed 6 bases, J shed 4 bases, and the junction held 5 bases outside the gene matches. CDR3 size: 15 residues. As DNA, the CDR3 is TGTGCCAGCAGCTTTGGGACTAGCGGGAGTTACGAGCAGTACTTC. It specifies CASSFGTSGSYEQYF.

Written as DNA, the CDR3 is TGCAGCGTTGAGGGACAGGGTCGAACTGAAGCTTTCTTT. Its translation is CSVEGQGRTEAFF. V gene TRBV29-1 combines with J gene TRBJ1-1; TRBD1 agrees at 9 bases. The germline CDR1 and CDR2 sequences are SQVTM and ANQGSEA. Trimming removed 3 bases from V and 5 bases from J; junction bases left unmatched: 4. The CDR3 extends over 13 amino acids. Variable domain in full (rest from reference TRBV29-1 and TRBJ1-1): SAVISQKPSRDICQRGTSLTIQCQVDSQVTMMFWYRQQPGQSLTLIATANQGSEATYESGFVIDKFPISRPNLTFSTLTVSNMSPEDSSIYLCSVEGQGRTEAFFGQGTRLTVV.

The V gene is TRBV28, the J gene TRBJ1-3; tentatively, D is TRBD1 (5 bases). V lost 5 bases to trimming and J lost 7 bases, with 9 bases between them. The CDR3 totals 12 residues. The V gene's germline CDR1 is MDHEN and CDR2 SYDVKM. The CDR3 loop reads CASSIKGNTIYF. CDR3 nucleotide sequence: TGTGCCAGCAGTATTAAGGGGAACACCATATATTTT.

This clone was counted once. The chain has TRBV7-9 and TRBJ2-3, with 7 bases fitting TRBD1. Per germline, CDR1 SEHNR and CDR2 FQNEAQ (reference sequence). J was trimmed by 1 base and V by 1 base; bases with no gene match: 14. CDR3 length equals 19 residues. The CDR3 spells CASSLGGLVDRVGTDTQYF. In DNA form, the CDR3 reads TGTGCCAGCAGCTTAGGGGGCCTGGTAGACAGGGTCGGCACAGATACGCAGTATTTT.

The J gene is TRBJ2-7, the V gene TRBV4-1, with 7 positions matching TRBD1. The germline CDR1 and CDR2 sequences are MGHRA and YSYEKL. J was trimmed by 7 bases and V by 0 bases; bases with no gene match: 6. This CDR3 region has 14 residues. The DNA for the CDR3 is TGCGCCAGCAGCCAAGATAGGACAGGCGTGGAGCAGTACTTC. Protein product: CASSQDRTGVEQYF.